One and the same sample provided the 2 T cell receptor beta chains below, sequenced in a study of T cells in Graves' hyperthyroidism and ophthalmopathy. TCR beta CDR3 sequences were amplified from RNA transcripts. TCR CDR3 regions were first amplified by RT-PCR with HTBI primers. MiXCR was run by TCRdb on the multiplex PCR reads, yielding one entry per CDR3 protein. Of about 200,000 distinct CDR3 sequences in the sample, around 17% were seen once. Sequenced: blood. The receptors were sampled from a man in his forties with Graves' hyperthyroidism.

The chain links TRBV28 to TRBJ2-1; D possibly corresponds to TRBD2 (7 bases). V gave up 9 bases and J gave up 2 bases, with 14 bases separating them. The CDR3 is 14 amino acids. Germline V gives CDR1 MDHEN, CDR2 SYDVKM. The CDR3 is CASGGAETYNEQFF. For the CDR3, the DNA is TGTGCCAGTGGGGGGGCAGAAACCTACAATGAGCAGTTCTTC.

This clonotype was seen only a few times. CDR3 amino acids: CASSEWQEQAFF. The CDR3 coding sequence is TGTGCCAGCAGTGAATGGCAGGAGCAAGCTTTCTTT. The V and J genes are TRBV6-1 and TRBJ1-1; D unclear. The germline V gene encodes CDR1 MNHNS and CDR2 SASEGT. The V and J ends lost 2 bases and 9 bases respectively, with 10 bases between them. The length of the CDR3 is 12 residues.